This entry is about one TCR beta chain. Original processing methods: For nucleated cells, counts were estimated from reference gene primer amplification. The assay was immunoSEQ multiplex PCR, and TCRdb's table has in-frame clones only and misses some. That table supplies the V and J calls and clone size; D and trimming were determined from the DNA. The sample holds fewer than 120,000 clones; 82% are singletons and the top ten take more than 15%. The CDR3 loop spans 16 amino acids. CDR1 and CDR2 (germline): MDHEN, SYDVKM. The junction had 7 bases not matched to a gene; V was cut back by 3 bases and J by 9 bases. The data belong to a study of blood T cell repertoires in COVID-19. Study summary: T cells, B-cell-depleted T cells, or PBMCs supplied cDNA or gDNA.

This receptor was obtained from a woman in her fifties or sixties with acute or convalescent COVID-19. The sample consisted of peripheral blood. This chain links TRBV28 with TRBJ2-4; 14 nucleotides line up with TRBD2. In nucleotides, the CDR3 is TGTGCCAGCAGTTTCCGGACTAGCGGGGGGCGCGGCATTCAGTACTTC. Translation gives CASSFRTSGGRGIQYF.